What follows describes a single T cell receptor (beta chain). With random hexamers, reverse transcription was performed on about 0.5 to 1 ug of RNA. Amplification of the TCR beta CDR3 was carried out by immunoSEQ multiplex PCR, which spanned a total of 54 Vbeta and 13 Jbeta segments. TCRdb re-called the immunoSEQ multiplex PCR reads through MiXCR, storing one row per CDR3 protein. The repertoire has around 130,000 distinct CDR3 sequences, under 96% of them found once; the top ten carry about 0.13%. The data were obtained in a study of CD8 T cells in Susac syndrome. The wider study: Treatment status at blood draw for the Susac syndrome patients was therapy-naive, corticosteroids, or intravenous immunoglobulin alone.

The CDR3 contains 13 residues. Germline values: CDR1 SQVTM, CDR2 ANQGSEA. Trimming took 6 bases from V and 6 from J; bases not matched to a gene: 5. Material: CD4+ T cells from PBMCs. The V call is TRBV29-1, the J call TRBJ1-5; 10 bases are shared with TRBD1. The TCR was taken from a human donor with Susac syndrome. CDR3 bases: TGCAGCGTGGGACAGGGGTCCGGTCAGCCCCAGCATTTT. Amino acid sequence: CSVGQGSGQPQHF.